Listed below are T cell receptor beta chains from one sample, sequenced in a study of cytomegalovirus exposure and HLA in healthy donors. Generated by immunoSEQ multiplex PCR, the TCRdb table keeps only in-frame clones and is missing some. The sample comprises approximately 190,000 clones, 70% to 80% of which are singletons, and around 2.2% rests with the top ten. The sequenced sample was PBMCs. The receptor set was obtained from a woman aged 30 to 39 in good health and CMV-seropositive. Each CDR3 is given with its conserved first and last residue. The D gene is left open where the match is weak. Size is omitted from some rows. Given values are once, few, many or a class for expanded clones.

TRBJ2-3	.	.	TRBV9	CASSEAGTSSTDTQYF	TGTGCCAGCAGCGAGGCAGGGACTTCTAGCACAGATACGCAGTATTTT
TRBJ1-1	few	TRBD1	TRBV7-2	CASSPGRGLETEAFF	TGTGCCAGCAGCCCCGGGAGGGGGCTGGAGACTGAAGCTTTCTTT
TRBJ1-1	.	.	TRBV19	CASSIIEKRNEAFF	TGTGCCAGTAGTATAATAGAAAAGAGAAATGAAGCTTTCTTT
TRBJ2-7	few	TRBD2	TRBV5-1	CASSFGLAGGSRYEQYF	TGCGCCAGCAGCTTCGGACTAGCGGGAGGGTCGCGCTACGAGCAGTACTTC
TRBJ1-2	.	.	TRBV15	CATSRAGKGGYTF	TGTGCCACCAGCAGAGCCGGGAAAGGCGGCTACACCTTC
TRBJ2-1	.	.	TRBV7-9	CASSRGFYNEQFF	TGTGCCAGCAGCAGAGGCTTTTACAATGAGCAGTTCTTC
TRBJ1-6	.	TRBD1	TRBV2	CASSGDRGDSPLHF	TGTGCCAGCAGTGGGGACAGGGGAGATTCACCCCTCCACTTT
TRBJ2-7	.	TRBD1	TRBV7-2	CASSFGTGGSSYEQYF	TGTGCCAGCAGCTTCGGGACAGGGGGTTCCTCCTACGAGCAGTACTTC
TRBJ2-7	.	.	TRBV4-1	CASSRSLPDSIFSYEQYF	TGCGCCAGCAGCCGATCACTTCCGGACAGTATTTTCTCCTACGAGCAGTACTTC
TRBJ2-3	.	.	TRBV13	CASSFRQGTDTQYF	TGTGCCAGCAGCTTTCGGCAGGGCACAGATACGCAGTATTTT
TRBJ1-2	few	.	TRBV29-1	CSVEMGGRTTNYGYTF	TGCAGCGTTGAAATGGGGGGGCGAACTACTAACTATGGCTACACCTTC
TRBJ2-7	once	TRBD2	TRBV4-2	CASSPKAGSNYEQYF	TGTGCCAGCAGCCCGAAAGCGGGGTCGAACTACGAGCAGTACTTC
TRBJ2-7	few	.	TRBV7-2	CASSLDPQNSYEQYF	TGTGCCAGCAGCTTAGACCCACAAAACTCCTACGAGCAGTACTTC
TRBJ2-1	.	.	TRBV5-4	CASSSDFSGNEQFF	TGTGCCAGCAGCTCCGACTTCTCTGGGAATGAGCAGTTCTTC
TRBJ2-5	.	TRBD1	TRBV4-3	CASSPSSRQGGETQYF	TGCGCCAGCAGCCCGAGCTCAAGACAGGGGGGAGAGACCCAGTACTTC
TRBJ2-5	.	.	TRBV6-5	CASGGSETQYF	TGTGCCAGCGGGGGGAGTGAGACCCAGTACTTC
TRBJ2-3	.	TRBD2	TRBV2	CASSVSGTSTDTQYF	TGTGCCAGCAGTGTTAGCGGGACTAGCACAGATACGCAGTATTTT
TRBJ1-4	.	.	TRBV7-9	CASSQRLDSSANEKLFF	TGTGCCAGCAGCCAAAGACTGGATTCGTCGGCTAATGAAAAACTGTTTTTT
TRBJ2-3	.	.	TRBV27	CASSLFRADTQYF	TGTGCCAGCAGTTTATTCCGGGCAGATACGCAGTATTTT
TRBJ1-1	few	.	TRBV19	CASSMTVATEAFF	TGTGCCAGTAGTATGACAGTAGCCACTGAAGCTTTCTTT
TRBJ1-1	few	TRBD1	TRBV19	CASIHRDRVNSAEAFF	TGTGCCAGTATTCACCGGGACAGGGTAAATTCCGCTGAAGCTTTCTTT
TRBJ1-2	few	.	TRBV6-1	CASSELGKGYGYTF	TGTGCCAGCAGTGAATTGGGGAAGGGGTATGGCTACACCTTC
TRBJ1-5	few	.	TRBV2	CASRRTSDQPQHF	TGTGCCAGCAGGAGGACTTCTGATCAGCCCCAGCATTTT
TRBJ2-3	.	.	TRBV7-9	CASSSQALPSTDTQYF	TGTGCCAGCAGCTCACAGGCGTTACCTAGCACAGATACGCAGTATTTT
TRBJ2-2	few	.	TRBV5-1	CASRLGRRDPGELFF	TGCGCCAGCAGGTTGGGCCGGAGGGATCCCGGGGAGCTGTTTTTT
TRBJ2-2	.	.	TRBV28	CASSFRGVNTGELFF	TGTGCCAGCAGTTTTCGCGGAGTGAACACCGGGGAGCTGTTTTTT
TRBJ2-5	.	TRBD2	TRBV4-3	CASSQHPSRGLAGGVQETQYF	TGCGCCAGCAGCCAACACCCCTCGAGGGGACTAGCGGGGGGTGTCCAAGAGACCCAGTACTTC
TRBJ1-2	.	.	TRBV30	CAWSPLGTGGYTF	TGTGCCTGGAGTCCCCTGGGGACTGGGGGCTACACCTTC
TRBJ2-7	.	.	TRBV7-9	CASSPPRGNYEQYF	TGTGCCAGCAGCCCCCCCCGGGGTAACTACGAGCAGTACTTC
TRBJ2-4	.	TRBD1	TRBV28	CASTWTGRGIQYF	TGTGCCAGCACTTGGACAGGGAGAGGCATTCAGTACTTC
TRBJ2-7	.	TRBD1	TRBV19	CASSARGQAYEQYF	TGTGCCAGTAGTGCCAGGGGGCAGGCCTACGAGCAGTACTTC
TRBJ1-1	.	.	TRBV7-9	CASRGGYRVNTEAFF	TGTGCCAGCAGGGGAGGATATCGGGTGAACACTGAAGCTTTCTTT
TRBJ1-2	.	TRBD1	TRBV10-3	CAISARAGTGAYGYTF	TGTGCCATCAGTGCCCGAGCAGGGACAGGGGCCTATGGCTACACCTTC
TRBJ2-7	.	TRBD2	TRBV7-2	CASSFSGTSYEQYF	TGTGCCAGCAGCTTCAGCGGGACCTCCTACGAGCAGTACTTC
TRBJ1-1	.	TRBD1	TRBV5-4	CASSWTGLGTEAFF	TGTGCCAGCAGCTGGACAGGGTTGGGCACTGAAGCTTTCTTT
TRBJ2-7	.	.	TRBV18	CASSAGSSYEQYF	TGTGCCAGCTCAGCAGGCAGCTCCTACGAGCAGTACTTC
TRBJ2-3	few	.	TRBV18	CASSPWESTDTQYF	TGTGCCAGCTCACCATGGGAGAGCACAGATACGCAGTATTTT
TRBJ1-2	.	TRBD1	TRBV27	CASSLFGQGSYTF	TGTGCCAGCAGTTTATTTGGACAGGGGAGCTACACCTTC
TRBJ2-2	.	.	TRBV18	CASSPATSTGELFF	TGTGCCAGCTCACCAGCAACTAGTACCGGGGAGCTGTTTTTT
TRBJ2-1	once	TRBD1	TRBV6-5	CASRGGQRAYNEQFF	TGTGCCAGCAGAGGGGGACAGAGGGCCTACAATGAGCAGTTCTTC
TRBJ1-5	.	.	TRBV30	CAWSVGGRGNQPQHF	TGTGCCTGGAGTGTAGGGGGACGTGGCAATCAGCCCCAGCATTTT
TRBJ1-4	.	TRBD1	TRBV6-5	CADRGTGVSNEKLFF	TGTGCCGATCGGGGGACAGGGGTTAGTAATGAAAAACTGTTTTTT
TRBJ2-1	.	.	TRBV4-2	CASSFKWPYNEQFF	TGTGCCAGCAGCTTTAAGTGGCCGTACAATGAGCAGTTCTTC
TRBJ2-1	.	TRBD2	TRBV7-3	CASSLTASGRFYNEQFF	TGTGCCAGCAGCTTAACGGCTAGCGGGAGGTTCTACAATGAGCAGTTCTTC
TRBJ2-2	few	TRBD1	TRBV6-6	CASSYQQGALTGELFF	TGTGCCAGCAGTTACCAACAGGGGGCACTAACCGGGGAGCTGTTTTTT
TRBJ1-1	few	.	TRBV11-3	CASSLDRNTEAFF	TGTGCCAGCAGCTTAGATAGGAACACTGAAGCTTTCTTT